The next 25 T cell receptor beta chains were all read from a single sample in a study of radiation and T cells in renal cell carcinoma. This table comes from immunoSEQ multiplex PCR, and its TCRdb copy is limited to in-frame clones, with some not included. Of approximately 150,000 clones listed, 80% to 90% were seen once; the top ten hold 15% to 20%. Sample time point: blood 4 weeks post-SBRT, at nephrectomy. Described treatment: 15 Gy SBRT to primary tumor, nephrectomy 4 weeks later. The material sequenced was blood, taken from a patient whose treatment included radiotherapy and nephrectomy. These receptors originate from a woman in her 50s with renal cell carcinoma.

The chain has TRBV27 and TRBJ2-3; TRBD2 matches 14 bases. Germline V gene data show CDR1 as MNHEY and CDR2 as SMNVEV (reference sequence). After removal of 7 bases from V and 6 bases from J, the junction contained 6 bases not matched to a gene. CDR3 length equals 15 residues. In DNA form, the CDR3 reads TGTGCCAGCACCCAGGGACTAGCGGGAGCGGATACGCAGTATTTT. The encoded protein is CASTQGLAGADTQYF.

The J gene is TRBJ1-5, the V gene TRBV19; D ambiguous. Germline V CDR1 and CDR2: LNHDA, SQIVND (reference sequence). Trimming left V 4 bases short and J 4 bases short, with 8 bases between. This CDR3 comprises 13 residues. The chain's CDR3 is CASSSTSNQPQHF. The CDR3 DNA is TGTGCCAGTAGTAGTACCTCTAATCAGCCCCAGCATTTT.

The chain carries TRBV2 and TRBJ2-7, with TRBD1 matching 10 bases. The CDR3 spans 15 residues. Germline CDR1 SNHLY, CDR2 FYNNEI. The V segment lost 4 bases and the J segment 2 bases; nucleotides outside the gene matches: 5. The CDR3 nucleotides are TGTGCCAGCAGTGGCCGGGACAGGGGACCCTACGAGCAGTACTTC. Translating it yields CASSGRDRGPYEQYF.

This chain links TRBV19 with TRBJ1-5; possibly TRBD1 for D (6 bases). The CDR3 runs to 15 residues. Germline V CDR1 and CDR2: LNHDA, SQIVND (reference sequence). Trimming removed 2 bases from V and 3 bases from J, with 11 bases in between. The CDR3 reads CASSINREPNQPQHF. CDR3 DNA: TGTGCCAGTAGTATAAACAGGGAACCCAATCAGCCCCAGCATTTT.

This sequence joins TRBV10-3 and TRBJ2-3; the match to TRBD2 covers 13 bases. CDR1 is ENHRY, CDR2 SYGVKD, per germline. The CDR3 covers 18 residues. The ends lost 6 bases at V and 1 base at J; junction bases unmatched: 10. The CDR3 here is CAIRRTSGRADGTDTQYF. The DNA of the CDR3 is TGTGCCATCAGACGAACTAGCGGGAGGGCCGACGGCACAGATACGCAGTATTTT.

The rearrangement links TRBV15 to TRBJ1-1; 7 nucleotides match TRBD1. CDR3 length: 19 amino acids. V dropped 3 bases and J dropped 4; count of bases not matched to a gene: 20. Germline V gene sequence: CDR1 LNHNV, CDR2 YYDKDF (reference sequence). The CDR3 loop is CATSSGAQGVFGRSTEAFF. CDR3 in DNA: TGTGCCACCAGCAGTGGCGCTCAGGGGGTATTTGGTCGAAGCACTGAAGCTTTCTTT.

Note on this clone: Within the sample, other DNA sequences also encode this same CDR3. The gene calls are TRBV4-3 and TRBJ2-5, with D unclear. The V gene lost 0 bases and the J gene lost 0 bases, with 8 bases spanning the gap. Germline V CDR1 and CDR2: LGHNA, YSLEER. The CDR3 is 15 amino acids. The CDR3 bases are TGCGCCAGCAGCCAAGAGTTTAGGGACCAAGAGACCCAGTACTTC. Residues: CASSQEFRDQETQYF.

The rearrangement uses TRBV5-8 and TRBJ2-1; no reliable D call. The V end was cut by 0 bases, the J end by 3 bases, with 7 bases between. Germline CDR1 SGHTS, CDR2 YDEGEE. This CDR3 contains 14 residues. The CDR3 here is CASSLVAIYNEQFF. CDR3 in DNA: TGTGCCAGCAGCTTGGTTGCGATCTACAATGAGCAGTTCTTC. Full variable domain (remainder filled in from reference TRBV5-8 and TRBJ2-1): EAGVTQSPTHLIKTRGQQATLRCSPISGHTSVYWYQQALGLGLQFLLWYDEGEERNRGNFPPRFSGRQFPNYSSELNVNALELEDSALYLCASSLVAIYNEQFFGPGTRLTVL.

The chain couples TRBV11-2 to TRBJ2-1; the match to TRBD1 covers 8 bases. The CDR3 length is 16 residues. Germline values: CDR1 SGHAT, CDR2 FQNNGV. V trimming: 5 bases; J trimming: 4 bases; junction bases outside the gene matches: 10. As DNA, the CDR3 is TGTGCCAGCAGCAGCGACAGGGGAAGACCGTACAATGAGCAGTTCTTC. Translating it yields CASSSDRGRPYNEQFF.

The chain links TRBV28 to TRBJ1-2, with D tentatively TRBD1 (6 bases). V was clipped by 5 bases and J by 8 bases, with 15 bases between them. CDR3 size: 13 residues. The germline V gene has CDR1 MDHEN and CDR2 SYDVKM. The CDR3 nucleotides read TGTGCCAGCAGTCTACTACAGGGCGGAGGCTACACCTTC. This codes for CASSLLQGGGYTF.

CDR3 sequence (DNA): TGTGCCAGCAGTTTACCCGGCAAAGCTTCAGGGGCCCCTCGGTTCTTC. It yields the protein CASSLPGKASGAPRFF. This chain joins TRBV28 and TRBJ2-1, with a weak D call TRBD1 (6 bases). This CDR3 has 16 residues. CDR1 MDHEN and CDR2 SYDVKM come from the germline V gene. Trimming removed 2 bases from V and 15 bases from J, with 26 bases in between.

The CDR3 DNA follows: TGTGCCAGCAGCTTAGATACAGGGGGCGGGGAGACCCAGTACTTC. This codes for CASSLDTGGGETQYF. V usage is TRBV7-7 and J usage is TRBJ2-5; 9 bases align to TRBD1. Germline trimming cut 1 base from V and 5 bases from J; bases unmatched to any gene: 5. The CDR3 extends over 15 amino acids. Germline V lookup: CDR1 SSHAT, CDR2 FNYEAQ (reference sequence).

The rearrangement links TRBV27 to TRBJ1-1; unclear D gene. This CDR3 is 13 amino acids long. V shed 3 bases and J shed 2 bases, with 7 bases lying between them. Germline V CDR1 and CDR2: MNHEY, SMNVEV (reference sequence). The CDR3 reads CASSFRVNTEAFF. DNA of the CDR3: TGTGCCAGCAGTTTTAGGGTTAACACTGAAGCTTTCTTT.

J is TRBJ1-5 and V is TRBV28; 7 positions match TRBD1. This CDR3 has 14 residues. The V gene end was trimmed by 4 bases and the J gene end by 1 base; junction bases not matched to a gene: 1. Germline-derived CDR1 and CDR2 are MDHEN and SYDVKM. CDR3 in DNA: TGTGCCAGCAGTTCAGGGGGAAGCAATCAGCCCCAGCATTTT. Translating it yields CASSSGGSNQPQHF.

This chain uses TRBV4-3 with TRBJ2-2; 8 bases align to TRBD2. There are 16 residues in the CDR3. CDR1 and CDR2 from the germline V gene are LGHNA and YSLEER. V trimming: 4 bases; J trimming: 3 bases; junction bases outside the gene matches: 7. The CDR3 protein is CASSPGGGRDTGELFF. The DNA of the CDR3 is TGCGCCAGCAGCCCCGGGGGGGGCCGGGACACCGGGGAGCTGTTTTTT.

This chain uses TRBV19 with TRBJ1-2; D gene unclear. The V end was cut by 2 bases, the J end by 7 bases, with 11 bases between. CDR3 length: 13 amino acids. From germline, CDR1 is LNHDA and CDR2 SQIVND (reference sequence). In nucleotides, the CDR3 is TGTGCCAGTAGTATATCAGTTAATGGTGGCTACACCTTC. It is translated as CASSISVNGGYTF. Complete variable domain (other parts from reference TRBV19 and TRBJ1-2): DGGITQSPKYLFRKEGQNVTLSCEQNLNHDAMYWYRQDPGQGLRLIYYSQIVNDFQKGDIAEGYSVSREKKESFPLTVTSAQKNPTAFYLCASSISVNGGYTFGSGTRLTVV.

This clone is a singleton in its sample. The chain uses TRBV9 and TRBJ2-3; 8 positions match TRBD2. The V and J ends lost 3 bases and 2 bases, in that order; junction bases with no gene match: 8. CDR1 SGDLS and CDR2 YYNGEE come from the germline V gene. The CDR3 sequence is 16 residues long. The CDR3 is CASSEGVAGTTDTQYF. CDR3 bases: TGTGCCAGCAGCGAGGGGGTAGCGGGGACCACAGATACGCAGTATTTT.

The chain recombines TRBV28 with TRBJ2-1, with 10 bases aligning to TRBD2. Germline V gives CDR1 MDHEN, CDR2 SYDVKM. CDR3 size: 14 residues. Losses at the gene ends were 2 bases for V and 7 bases for J; bases not matched to a gene: 2. CDR3 amino acids: CASSLLTSGNEQFF. The CDR3, as DNA: TGTGCCAGCAGTTTACTGACTAGCGGGAATGAGCAGTTCTTC. Together with reference TRBV28 and TRBJ2-1, the CDR3 gives the full variable domain: DVKVTQSSRYLVKRTGEKVFLECVQDMDHENMFWYRQDPGLGLRLIYFSYDVKMKEKGDIPEGYSVSREKKERFSLILESASTNQTSMYLCASSLLTSGNEQFFGPGTRLTVL.

The genes are TRBV19 and TRBJ1-1; D not certain. This CDR3 is built from 11 residues. Trimming took 6 bases from V and 5 from J, leaving 7 bases between them. Germline CDR1 reads LNHDA; CDR2 reads SQIVND (reference sequence). The CDR3 is CASSYGTEAFF. The CDR3 DNA sequence: TGTGCCAGTAGCTATGGTACTGAAGCTTTCTTT.

The rearrangement links TRBV9 to TRBJ2-7; 8 bases align to TRBD1. The germline V gene encodes CDR1 SGDLS and CDR2 YYNGEE. CDR3 length equals 14 residues. Germline trimming cut 0 bases from V and 6 bases from J; bases unmatched to any gene: 5. CDR3 amino acids: CASSVEGQVSEQYF. Written as DNA, the CDR3 is TGTGCCAGCAGCGTAGAGGGACAGGTCTCCGAGCAGTACTTC.

CDR3: CASSEYPGNSGNTIYF. The CDR3 DNA reads as TGTGCCAGCAGTGAATATCCCGGGAACTCTGGAAACACCATATATTTT. The genes are TRBV6-1 and TRBJ1-3, with D hard to call. Germline V gives CDR1 MNHNS, CDR2 SASEGT. The V and J ends lost 2 bases and 0 bases respectively, with 11 bases between them. The CDR3 spans 16 residues.

This chain joins TRBV29-1 and TRBJ1-4; possible D gene TRBD1, 5 bases. V was pared by 4 bases and J by 5 bases, with 14 bases between. The CDR3 spans 14 residues. Germline assignment: CDR1 SQVTM and CDR2 ANQGSEA. As DNA, the CDR3 is TGCAGCGTTGGGGGGTGGCAGACGAATGAAAAACTGTTTTTT. This translates into CSVGGWQTNEKLFF.

This chain connects TRBV6-5 to TRBJ1-2; 7 positions match TRBD1. V shed 5 bases, J shed 7 bases, and the junction held 4 bases outside the gene matches. CDR3 length: 12 residues. In germline, CDR1 is MNHEY, CDR2 SVGAGI. CDR3 bases: TGTGCCAGCAGTCCAAGGGGGCTTGGCTACACCTTC. Protein product: CASSPRGLGYTF.

This clone occurred once. The chain has TRBV11-3 and TRBJ2-5, with 7 bases that match TRBD2. CDR3 size: 14 residues. Germline-derived CDR1 and CDR2 are SGHNT and YENEEA. J lost 5 bases, V lost 4 bases, and 7 bases had no gene match. This CDR3 is CASSSSREGETQYF. Here the CDR3 DNA reads TGTGCCAGCAGCTCGTCCAGGGAGGGGGAGACCCAGTACTTC.

J is TRBJ2-7 and V is TRBV5-4; D tentatively reads TRBD1 or TRBD2 (6 bases each). This CDR3 spans 15 amino acids. Trimming removed 4 bases at V and 5 bases at J, with 19 bases between. The germline gives CDR1 SGHNT, CDR2 YYREEE (reference sequence). CDR3 DNA: TGTGCCAGCAGCCCCCAGGGGACTCAGGACCACGAGCAGTACTTC. Its protein is CASSPQGTQDHEQYF.